A selection of T cell receptor beta chains follows, all from one sample in a study of T cell repertoires in cytomegalovirus infection. TCRdb reprocessed the reads with MiXCR, giving one entry per CDR3 protein. The sample includes around 100,000 distinct CDR3 sequences, roughly a tenth of them seen just once. Their recognized antigens are unknown. Sequencing was carried out using PBMCs, sequenced either directly or after in vitro stimulation (not recorded which). These TCRs come from a human donor in good health (CMV status not recorded). Some clones in this sample may be carry-over from other donors' samples. The CDR3 runs from the conserved cysteine through the conserved F or W. D genes are given only for firm matches. Part of the rows lack a size; the others show once, few, many or a class for expanded clones.

d_gene | abundance | j_gene | v_gene | len | CDR3aa | CDR3nt
. | . | TRBJ2-7 | TRBV25-1 | 11 | CASSEIREQYF | TGTGCCAGCAGTGAAATAAGGGAGCAGTACTTC
. | . | TRBJ2-5 | TRBV6-2/TRBV6-3 | 13 | CASTDYPQETQYF | TGTGCCAGCACGGACTACCCGCAAGAGACCCAGTACTTC
. | many | TRBJ2-5 | TRBV19 | 16 | CASSSVAEVPGETQYF | TGTGCCAGTAGTAGCGTTGCGGAAGTACCAGGAGAGACCCAGTACTTC
TRBD2 | many | TRBJ2-5 | TRBV6-2/TRBV6-3 | 18 | CASSSPKSGLAGAETQYF | TGTGCCAGCAGTTCCCCAAAATCTGGACTAGCGGGAGCTGAGACCCAGTACTTC
TRBD2 | . | TRBJ2-1 | TRBV7-2 | 16 | CASSLSVSGGRSEQFF | TGTGCCAGCAGCCTCTCTGTGAGCGGGGGTAGGAGTGAGCAGTTCTTC
TRBD1 | . | TRBJ2-1 | TRBV18 | 15 | CASSPRDRNDNEQFF | TGTGCCAGCTCACCCCGGGACAGAAATGACAATGAGCAGTTCTTC
. | . | TRBJ1-5 | TRBV19 | 15 | CASSINRDGNQPQHF | TGTGCCAGTAGTATAAACAGGGACGGCAATCAGCCCCAGCATTTT
TRBD2 | . | TRBJ2-1 | TRBV4-3 | 15 | CASSQGLAANNEQFF | TGCGCCAGCAGCCAAGGCCTAGCGGCTAACAATGAGCAGTTCTTC
. | many | TRBJ2-1 | TRBV28 | 18 | CASSLLLGSYLGTNEQFF | TGTGCCAGCAGTTTATTGCTGGGGTCCTACCTTGGTACCAATGAGCAGTTCTTC
. | many | TRBJ2-7 | TRBV7-2 | 13 | CASSRRLPYEQYF | TGTGCCAGCAGCCGCCGACTGCCCTACGAGCAGTACTTC
TRBD2 | many | TRBJ2-3 | TRBV6-4 | 18 | CASSDGTSGSSATDTQYF | TGTGCCAGCAGTGACGGGACTAGCGGGAGCTCGGCCACAGATACGCAGTATTTT
. | many | TRBJ1-5 | TRBV28 | 14 | CASDAIQGYQPQHF | TGTGCCAGCGACGCGATACAGGGATACCAGCCCCAGCATTTT
TRBD2 | many | TRBJ2-1 | TRBV12-5 | 17 | CASGLVQGSGTLNEQFF | TGTGCTAGTGGTTTGGTACAGGGTAGCGGGACCCTCAATGAGCAGTTCTTC
TRBD2 | . | TRBJ2-1 | TRBV5-1 | 16 | CASRVSGASSYNEQFF | TGCGCCAGCAGAGTTAGCGGGGCCAGCTCCTACAATGAGCAGTTCTTC
TRBD2 | many | TRBJ2-5 | TRBV6-6 | 16 | CASRKATSGVQETQYF | TGTGCCAGCAGGAAAGCGACTAGCGGGGTACAAGAGACCCAGTACTTC
. | many | TRBJ2-6 | TRBV7-8 | 17 | CASTTRGRASGANVLTF | TGTGCCAGCACAACAAGGGGCAGAGCCTCTGGGGCCAACGTCCTGACTTTC
TRBD2 | many | TRBJ2-5 | TRBV4-1 | 17 | CASSKDALGAGAETQYF | TGCGCCAGCAGCAAAGACGCACTCGGAGCGGGAGCCGAGACCCAGTACTTC
. | . | TRBJ1-1 | TRBV6-5 | 13 | CASMDRGVGSAFF | TGTGCCAGCATGGACCGTGGGGTCGGTTCAGCTTTCTTT
TRBD1 | many | TRBJ2-1 | TRBV20-1 | 14 | CSARARGLLNEQFF | TGCAGTGCTAGGGCCAGGGGGTTACTTAATGAGCAGTTCTTC
. | few | TRBJ1-6 | TRBV20-1 | 17 | CSAFTQGLSSYNSPLHF | TGCAGTGCTTTTACCCAGGGGCTTAGCTCCTATAATTCACCCCTCCACTTT
. | . | TRBJ2-3 | TRBV27 | 14 | CASSLGINTDTQYF | TGTGCCAGCAGTTTAGGCATCAACACAGATACGCAGTATTTT
. | many | TRBJ2-1 | TRBV19 | 14 | CASSGPGSYNEQFF | TGTGCCAGTAGTGGGCCAGGGTCCTACAATGAGCAGTTCTTC
. | many | TRBJ2-1 | TRBV19 | 14 | CASSPGLSGNEQFF | TGTGCCAGTAGTCCGGGACTTTCGGGCAATGAGCAGTTCTTC
TRBD1 | . | TRBJ2-7 | TRBV20-1 | 15 | CSAPVRDRGGDEQYF | TGCAGTGCCCCCGTACGGGACAGGGGAGGGGACGAGCAGTACTTC
. | many | TRBJ2-7 | TRBV7-9 | 15 | CASSLEMTGSYEQYF | TGTGCCAGCAGCTTAGAGATGACAGGTTCCTACGAGCAGTACTTC
TRBD2 | . | TRBJ2-1 | TRBV6-6 | 17 | CASSSPSLAGRGNEQFF | TGTGCCAGCAGTTCCCCATCACTAGCGGGGAGGGGAAATGAGCAGTTCTTC
. | many | TRBJ2-5 | TRBV14 | 13 | CASSQLGQETQYF | TGTGCCAGCAGCCAACTAGGCCAAGAGACCCAGTACTTC
. | . | TRBJ1-1 | TRBV4-3 | 14 | CASSQDRSRQEGFF | TGCGCCAGCAGCCAAGATCGCTCTCGCCAGGAGGGTTTCTTT
. | many | TRBJ2-1 | TRBV7-2 | 17 | CASSQPPTKSYYNEQFF | TGTGCCAGCAGCCAACCCCCCACTAAATCCTACTACAATGAGCAGTTCTTC
. | few | TRBJ2-1 | TRBV7-2 | 14 | CASSLHRGLDEQFF | TGTGCCAGCAGCTTACATAGGGGTCTCGATGAGCAGTTCTTC
. | many | TRBJ2-2 | TRBV7-2 | 15 | CASSSRYEGPGELFF | TGTGCCAGCAGCTCCCGATACGAGGGTCCCGGGGAGCTGTTTTTT
. | many | TRBJ1-1 | TRBV7-2 | 13 | CASSLAGEMEAFF | TGTGCCAGCAGCTTAGCAGGGGAAATGGAGGCTTTCTTT
. | many | TRBJ1-2 | TRBV12-3/TRBV12-4 | 14 | CASSFRTVNYGYTF | TGTGCCAGCAGTTTTAGGACGGTTAACTATGGCTACACCTTC
. | . | TRBJ1-6 | TRBV10-3 | 13 | CAAGGGGEWPLHF | TGTGCCGCGGGGGGAGGCGGCGAGTGGCCCCTCCACTTT
TRBD2 | few | TRBJ2-3 | TRBV7-2 | 14 | CATTASGSSDTQYF | TGTGCCACTACGGCTAGCGGGAGTTCAGATACGCAGTATTTT
. | . | TRBJ2-7 | TRBV2 | 14 | CASSELTVSYEQYF | TGTGCCAGCAGTGAATTAACGGTTTCGTACGAGCAGTACTTC
TRBD2 | many | TRBJ2-1 | TRBV11-1 | 16 | CASSLRLAGVGNEQFF | TGTGCCAGCAGCTTGCGACTAGCGGGAGTAGGCAATGAGCAGTTCTTC
. | . | TRBJ2-2 | TRBV12-3/TRBV12-4 | 13 | CASRPAGVGELFF | TGTGCCAGCAGACCAGCTGGAGTCGGGGAGCTGTTTTTT
TRBD2 | many | TRBJ2-3 | TRBV7-7 | 15 | CASRGEGQGTDTQYF | TGTGCCAGCAGGGGGGAGGGCCAGGGCACAGATACGCAGTATTTT
. | many | TRBJ2-2 | TRBV11-2 | 12 | CAAGRNTGELFF | TGTGCGGCCGGACGGAACACCGGGGAGCTGTTTTTT
TRBD1 | . | TRBJ1-3 | TRBV7-2 | 15 | CASSPQGEARNTIYF | TGTGCCAGCAGCCCGCAGGGGGAGGCTAGAAACACCATATATTTT
TRBD1 | many | TRBJ2-2 | TRBV7-8 | 15 | CASSLQGVGTGELFF | TGTGCCAGCAGCTTACAGGGGGTTGGCACCGGGGAGCTGTTTTTT
TRBD2 | . | TRBJ2-3 | TRBV20-1 | 15 | CSARGQAGGSDTQYF | TGCAGTGCTAGGGGTCAAGCGGGAGGATCAGATACGCAGTATTTT
. | many | TRBJ2-2 | TRBV2 | 15 | CASSELEGDTGELFF | TGTGCCAGCAGTGAACTGGAGGGAGACACCGGGGAGCTGTTTTTT
. | . | TRBJ2-1 | TRBV2 | 14 | CASSEAASYNEQFF | TGTGCCAGCAGTGAAGCGGCCTCCTACAATGAGCAGTTCTTC
TRBD1 | many | TRBJ2-3 | TRBV11-2 | 21 | CASSLTGVASGRILSTDTQYF | TGTGCCAGCAGCTTGACAGGGGTGGCCAGCGGTAGGATCCTTAGCACAGATACGCAGTATTTT
. | . | TRBJ2-7 | TRBV7-9 | 11 | CASSRDREQYF | TGTGCCAGCAGCCGCGATCGCGAGCAGTACTTC
. | few | TRBJ2-3 | TRBV4-3 | 13 | CASSQDGIDTQYF | TGCGCCAGCAGCCAGGATGGGATCGATACGCAGTATTTT